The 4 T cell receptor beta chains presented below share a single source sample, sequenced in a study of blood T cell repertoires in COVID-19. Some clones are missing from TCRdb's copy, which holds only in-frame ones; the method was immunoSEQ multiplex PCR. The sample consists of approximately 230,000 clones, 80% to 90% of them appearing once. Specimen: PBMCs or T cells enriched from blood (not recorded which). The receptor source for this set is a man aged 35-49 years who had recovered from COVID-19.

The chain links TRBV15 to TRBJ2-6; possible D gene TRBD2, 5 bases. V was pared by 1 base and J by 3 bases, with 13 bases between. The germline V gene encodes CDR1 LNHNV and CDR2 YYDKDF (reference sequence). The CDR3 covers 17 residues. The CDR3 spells CATSRAPLGSGANVLTF. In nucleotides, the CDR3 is TGTGCCACCAGCAGAGCCCCGTTAGGGAGTGGGGCCAACGTCCTGACTTTC.

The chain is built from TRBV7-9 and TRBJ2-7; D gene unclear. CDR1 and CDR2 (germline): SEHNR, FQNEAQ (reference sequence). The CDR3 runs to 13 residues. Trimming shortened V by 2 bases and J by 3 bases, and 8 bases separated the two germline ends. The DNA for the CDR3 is TGTGCCAGCAGCTTAACGACTTACTACGAGCAGTACTTC. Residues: CASSLTTYYEQYF.

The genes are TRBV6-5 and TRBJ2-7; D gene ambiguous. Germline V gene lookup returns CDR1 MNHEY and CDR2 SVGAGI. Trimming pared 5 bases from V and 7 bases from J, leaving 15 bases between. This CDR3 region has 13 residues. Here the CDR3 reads CASSPHPYSEQYF. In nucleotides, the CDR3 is TGTGCCAGCAGTCCCCACCCCTATTCGGAGCAGTACTTC.

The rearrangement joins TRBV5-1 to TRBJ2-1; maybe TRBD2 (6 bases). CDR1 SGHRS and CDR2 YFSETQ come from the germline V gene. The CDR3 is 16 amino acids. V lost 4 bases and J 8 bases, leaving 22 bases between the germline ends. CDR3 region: CASSVLGSGPGDEQFF. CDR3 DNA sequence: TGCGCCAGCAGCGTGTTGGGGAGCGGGCCAGGCGATGAGCAGTTCTTC.